Following are 5 T cell receptor beta chains from one sample sequenced in a study of T cells in Graves' hyperthyroidism and ophthalmopathy (dated by TCRdb to the late 2010s). Libraries were made using multiplex PCR. The instrument was an Illumina HiSeq 2000. The TCR beta CDR3 regions were amplified from the RNA transcripts. The TCR CDR3 was subjected to a first round of RT-PCR using the HTBI primer set and the Qiagen OneStep RT-PCR kit. The raw public reads went through TCRdb reprocessing: fastp at Q25, MiXCR clone calling, in-frame beta chains kept. CDR3 protein sequences are deduplicated, and each keeps its most common genes and DNA. Here the sample has more than 350,000 distinct CDR3 sequences; 14% to 15% occur a single time. Jointly, the top ten make up around a third of the sample. What was sequenced was blood. The receptors shown here come from a woman younger than 45 with Graves' hyperthyroidism.

This chain uses TRBV28 with TRBJ1-5; D is unresolved. This CDR3 has 14 residues. Germline V gene sequence: CDR1 MDHEN, CDR2 SYDVKM. Here the CDR3 DNA reads TGTGCGCACGCATTTCTGGGTTCCAATCAGCCCCAGCATTTT. Amino acid sequence: CAHAFLGSNQPQHF.

The chain is built from TRBV20-1 and TRBJ1-4; no definite D call. Trimming took off 2 bases at V and 3 bases at J, with 13 bases between the two ends. This CDR3 is built from 15 residues. Germline V lookup: CDR1 DFQATT, CDR2 SNEGSKA (reference sequence). The CDR3: CSARSRAEPNEKLFF. CDR3 DNA: TGCAGTGCTAGATCTCGGGCAGAACCTAATGAAAAACTGTTTTTT.

Turning to this clonotype: This may be a read error: a much more frequent sequence differs by one nucleotide. The chain carries TRBV12-3 or TRBV12-4 and TRBJ2-3; maybe TRBD2 (5 bases). The CDR3 length is 15 residues. The V end lost 2 bases, the J end lost 4 bases, and 13 bases lay between the germline ends. Here the CDR3 DNA reads TGTGCCAGCAGTTTAACCGACGACTACGCAGATACGCAGTATTTT. Protein sequence: CASSLTDDYADTQYF.

This clonotype showed up many times. The chain couples TRBV30 to TRBJ1-2, with D tentatively TRBD1 (6 bases). CDR3 length: 13 residues. Trimming left V 3 bases short and J 4 bases short, with 12 bases between. Looked up from germline, CDR1 is GTSNPN and CDR2 is SVGIG (reference sequence). The CDR3 protein is CAWREQGLYGYTF. The CDR3 bases are TGTGCCTGGAGAGAACAGGGTCTCTATGGCTACACCTTC.

This clonotype was seen at least ten times. The chain is built from TRBV12-3 or TRBV12-4 and TRBJ2-3, with 11 bases identical to TRBD2. The CDR3 is 16 amino acids. V lost 4 bases to trimming and J lost 2 bases; unmatched junction nucleotides: 5. CDR3 DNA sequence: TGTGCCAGCAGTTACGGACTAGCGGGCCTCACAGATACGCAGTATTTT. Translation gives CASSYGLAGLTDTQYF.